This T cell receptor beta chain was captured by sequencing in a study of blood T cell repertoires in COVID-19. Study background: Specimens from acute and convalescent COVID-19 originated in the United States, Italy and Spain. PBMCs, B-cell-depleted T cells, or T cells provided the cDNA or gDNA that made up the material.

TCRdb keeps only in-frame clones here, not all; method: immunoSEQ multiplex PCR. Among about 82,000 clones listed, around 80% were seen once. Germline assignment: CDR1 SGHTS and CDR2 YDEGEE. The CDR3 runs to 15 residues. V lost 4 bases, J lost 5 bases, and 16 bases lay in between. Seattle participants joined during active infection and were tracked over time. The TCR originated in a man in his sixties with COVID-19, enrolled during active disease. The sequenced material came from peripheral blood. The chain employs TRBV5-8 and TRBJ2-1; no clear D. CDR3 DNA sequence: TGTGCCAGCAGCACACCCGCCCAGGCCCACAATGAGCAGTTCTTC. It specifies CASSTPAQAHNEQFF.